A selection of T cell receptor beta chains follows, all from one sample in a study of blood T cell repertoires in COVID-19. TCRdb's table, derived via immunoSEQ multiplex PCR, lists solely in-frame clones and lacks some. The repertoire has 200,000 to 250,000 clones, 65% to 90% of them found once; the top ten carry about 9.3%. The sequenced sample was PBMCs or T cells enriched from blood (not recorded which). These receptors all stem from a woman in her fifties or sixties with acute COVID-19. Each CDR3 is given with its conserved first and last residue. The order of the fields is V gene, CDR3 protein.

v_gene: TRBV5-4; CDR3aa: CASSFPGGSYEQYF
v_gene: TRBV19; CDR3aa: CASSILPGRGEQFF
v_gene: TRBV19; CDR3aa: CASSIDSAGNQPQHF
v_gene: TRBV6-2/TRBV6-3; CDR3aa: CASSYGPGSGNQPQHF
v_gene: TRBV18; CDR3aa: CASSPGADRVDYGYTF
v_gene: TRBV10-2; CDR3aa: CASKDGTYEQYF
v_gene: TRBV7-8; CDR3aa: CASSLTEGRSNQPQHF
v_gene: TRBV19; CDR3aa: CASSILGLYGYTF
v_gene: TRBV6-5; CDR3aa: CASRVGQGSNEKLFF
v_gene: TRBV10-3; CDR3aa: CASEQGLSGNTIYF
v_gene: TRBV14; CDR3aa: CASSQVASQEAFF
v_gene: TRBV11-2; CDR3aa: CASSLTGALVVANGYTF
v_gene: TRBV30; CDR3aa: CACQDRGLTGELFF
v_gene: TRBV6-2/TRBV6-3; CDR3aa: CASSDSLRSSYEQYF
v_gene: TRBV15; CDR3aa: CATSRDGGAGGPNEQFF
v_gene: TRBV25-1; CDR3aa: CASSEAGGEYGYTF
v_gene: TRBV3-1/TRBV3-2; CDR3aa: CASSPLTGEGYTF
v_gene: TRBV4-3; CDR3aa: CASSHRLLTDYGYTF
v_gene: TRBV10-3; CDR3aa: CAISEPTGQGEKLFF
v_gene: TRBV12-3/TRBV12-4; CDR3aa: CASSPITGAEAFF
v_gene: TRBV9; CDR3aa: CASSVDPRVSGNTIYF
v_gene: TRBV19; CDR3aa: CASSIAGAAKNIQYF
v_gene: TRBV9; CDR3aa: CASSADGSNTGELFF
v_gene: TRBV4-3; CDR3aa: CASSQHHGGGADQPQHF
v_gene: TRBV2; CDR3aa: CASTAIRGRTDTQYF
v_gene: TRBV11-2; CDR3aa: CASSLEFGTGAEAFF
v_gene: TRBV5-1; CDR3aa: CASSSGQGRETQYF
v_gene: TRBV7-7; CDR3aa: CASSLSGGETQYF
v_gene: TRBV29-1; CDR3aa: CSVDQVNTEAFF
v_gene: TRBV19; CDR3aa: CASSSQGDWEKLFF
v_gene: TRBV10-3; CDR3aa: CAINSGGLPGTDTQYF
v_gene: TRBV19; CDR3aa: CASSSGGTGTATQYF
v_gene: TRBV30; CDR3aa: CAWVITADTEAFF
v_gene: TRBV7-2; CDR3aa: CASSLEGSLTATYEQYF
v_gene: TRBV30; CDR3aa: CAWSESEKLFF
v_gene: TRBV28; CDR3aa: CASSLYMDGGPRGAATEAFF
v_gene: TRBV7-9; CDR3aa: CASYRGGTQYF
v_gene: TRBV14; CDR3aa: CASNQGFANTGELFF